These 18 T cell receptor beta chains were sequenced from one sample in a study of T cell responses to AZD1222 COVID-19 vaccine. TCRdb's table, derived via immunoSEQ multiplex PCR, lists solely in-frame clones and lacks some. In the table there are about 140,000 clones, more than 85% of which are singletons. Specimen: peripheral blood, collected on day 0 of AZD1222 vaccination. The source of these receptors is an adult in good health.

The chain recombines TRBV3-1 (or the pseudogene TRBV3-2) with TRBJ2-3, with TRBD2 identical over 9 bases. V shed 3 bases and J 7 bases; nucleotides not matched to a gene: 8. The CDR3 has 15 amino acids. Per germline, CDR1 LGHDT and CDR2 YNNKEL (reference sequence). CDR3 protein: CASSQAGGLTYTQYF. CDR3 DNA sequence: TGTGCCAGCAGCCAGGCGGGAGGGCTTACCTATACGCAGTATTTT.

The chain couples TRBV5-4 to TRBJ2-5, with D perhaps TRBD1 (5 bases). The CDR3 has 16 residues. Germline lookup yields CDR1 SGHNT and CDR2 YYREEE (reference sequence). Trimming removed 3 bases at V and 2 bases at J, with 17 bases between. CDR3 in amino acids: CASSSANKGEQETQYF. CDR3 sequence (DNA): TGTGCCAGCAGCTCCGCGAATAAAGGGGAACAAGAGACCCAGTACTTC.

CDR3 sequence: CATSVAGRGNIQYF. CDR3 DNA sequence: TGTGCCACCAGTGTGGCAGGGCGGGGAAACATTCAGTACTTC. The V call is TRBV24-1, the J call TRBJ2-4; D might be TRBD2 (6 bases). V lost 5 bases and J lost 6, with 13 bases in between. Germline-derived CDR1 and CDR2 are KGHDR and SFDVKD. The CDR3 loop spans 14 amino acids.

The genes are TRBV20-1 and TRBJ2-5; D call uncertain. This CDR3 comprises 11 residues. Germline CDR1 is DFQATT and CDR2 is SNEGSKA (reference sequence). CDR3 sequence reads: CSGPIQETQYF. In nucleotides, the CDR3 is TGCAGCGGACCGATCCAAGAGACCCAGTACTTC.

CDR3 nucleotide sequence: TGTGCCAGCAGCGGAGGACAGGTTTTTAACTATGGCTACACCTTC. It codes for CASSGGQVFNYGYTF. The chain is built from TRBV14 and TRBJ1-2; TRBD1 matches 7 bases. Trimming took 5 bases from V and 1 from J; bases not matched to a gene: 7. Germline V gene sequence: CDR1 SGHDN, CDR2 FVKESK. The length of the CDR3 is 15 residues. Full variable domain (outside the CDR3, taken from reference TRBV14 and TRBJ1-2): EAGVTQFPSHSVIEKGQTVTLRCDPISGHDNLYWYRRVMGKEIKFLLHFVKESKQDESGMPNNRFLAERTGGTYSTLKVQPAELEDSGVYFCASSGGQVFNYGYTFGSGTRLTVV.

This chain connects TRBV7-2 to TRBJ2-7, with a tentative D call TRBD1 (6 bases). V lost 5 bases, J lost 4 bases, and 27 bases lay in between. There are 18 residues in the CDR3. Germline V gene sequence: CDR1 SGHTA, CDR2 FQGNSA. The CDR3 protein is CASSLPRDTGTSKYEQYF. In DNA, the CDR3 is TGTGCCAGCAGCCTGCCCCGGGACACGGGTACCTCTAAATACGAGCAGTACTTC.

The V and J genes are TRBV5-1 and TRBJ1-4; 9 bases are shared with TRBD1. This CDR3 has 14 amino acids. The junction had 2 bases not matched to a gene; V was cut back by 2 bases and J by 6 bases. CDR1 is SGHRS, CDR2 YFSETQ, per germline. CDR3 residues: CASSLGTGYEKLFF. For the CDR3, the DNA is TGCGCCAGCAGCTTAGGGACAGGGTATGAAAAACTGTTTTTT.

The genes are TRBV7-8 and TRBJ2-1; no clear D gene. The CDR3 covers 14 residues. Germline values: CDR1 SGHVS, CDR2 FQNEAQ. The V and J ends lost 3 bases and 9 bases respectively, with 15 bases between them. The CDR3 protein is CASSLARLVGEQFF. DNA of the CDR3: TGTGCCAGCAGCTTGGCCCGGTTAGTTGGTGAGCAGTTCTTC.

This clone was recorded once. The chain couples TRBV5-8 to TRBJ2-7; D ambiguous. The V end lost 4 bases, the J end lost 6 bases, and 8 bases lay between the germline ends. The CDR3 extends over 11 amino acids. CDR1 and CDR2 (germline): SGHTS, YDEGEE. The CDR3 region has the DNA TGTGCCAGCAGCGTTACAGCCGAGCAGTACTTC. Residues: CASSVTAEQYF.

The chain carries TRBV7-2 and TRBJ1-1; D might be TRBD1 (6 bases). CDR1 is SGHTA, CDR2 FQGNSA, per germline. The V end lost 2 bases, the J end lost 1 base, and 8 bases lay between the germline ends. The CDR3 loop spans 14 amino acids. In nucleotides, the CDR3 is TGTGCCAGCAGCTTAACAGGGACGAACACTGAAGCTTTCTTT. Residues: CASSLTGTNTEAFF.

This clone was seen only once. V is TRBV5-4 and J is TRBJ1-4; D unclear. V was cut by 3 bases and J by 8 bases, with 17 bases left in between. Germline CDR1 SGHNT, CDR2 YYREEE (reference sequence). The CDR3 spans 15 residues. The chain's CDR3 is CASSSAGGSREKLFF. The CDR3, as DNA: TGTGCCAGCAGCTCCGCGGGCGGATCTAGGGAAAAACTGTTTTTT.

The V gene is TRBV15, the J gene TRBJ2-7, with D tentatively TRBD1 (6 bases). Trimming left V 1 base short and J 2 bases short, with 15 bases between. CDR1 is LNHNV, CDR2 YYDKDF, per germline (reference sequence). This CDR3 is built from 16 residues. DNA for the CDR3: TGTGCCACCAGCAGAGTTGGGGGCCCCCTCCCCTACGAGCAGTACTTC. Protein product: CATSRVGGPLPYEQYF.

This sequence joins TRBV5-1 and TRBJ2-1; the match to TRBD2 covers 11 bases. From germline, CDR1 is SGHRS and CDR2 YFSETQ. Trimming took 4 bases from V and 6 from J; bases not matched to a gene: 6. The CDR3 is 15 residues long. Here the CDR3 DNA reads TGCGCCAGCAGCATTAGCGGGAGGGACCGCAATGAGCAGTTCTTC. The encoded protein is CASSISGRDRNEQFF.

The chain recombines TRBV3-1 (or the pseudogene TRBV3-2) with TRBJ1-1; D possibly corresponds to TRBD1 (5 bases). Germline CDR1 reads LGHDT; CDR2 reads YNNKEL (reference sequence). V was cut by 5 bases and J by 2 bases, with 15 bases left in between. The CDR3 totals 15 residues. The CDR3 nucleotides are TGTGCCAGCAGCTTTATCGGGAGGGGTAACACTGAAGCTTTCTTT. It yields the protein CASSFIGRGNTEAFF.

The rearrangement uses TRBV19 and TRBJ1-1; D is ambiguous. This CDR3 has 15 residues. Germline V gives CDR1 LNHDA, CDR2 SQIVND (reference sequence). V was cut by 7 bases and J by 0 bases, with 15 bases left in between. CDR3 in DNA: TGTGCCAGTACTGAACGTTGGACGGTGAACACTGAAGCTTTCTTT. The encoded protein is CASTERWTVNTEAFF.

This rearrangement joins TRBV10-1 to TRBJ2-7; 11 positions agree with TRBD2. Trimming cost V 0 bases and J 2 bases; bases outside gene matches: 3. Germline assignment: CDR1 WNHNN and CDR2 SYGVQD (reference sequence). The length of the CDR3 is 16 residues. The CDR3 protein is CASSESGLAATYEQYF. CDR3 nucleotide sequence: TGCGCCAGCAGTGAGTCGGGACTAGCGGCGACCTACGAGCAGTACTTC.

This clone was seen once. V is TRBV5-1 and J is TRBJ2-7; D is tentatively TRBD1 or TRBD2 (6 bases each). Germline CDR1 is SGHRS and CDR2 is YFSETQ. V lost 8 bases and J lost 5, with 14 bases in between. The CDR3 sequence is 12 residues long. This CDR3 reads CASGRGPDEQYF. The CDR3 DNA sequence: TGCGCCAGTGGACGGGGGCCGGACGAGCAGTACTTC.

V is TRBV20-1 and J is TRBJ2-5; either TRBD1 or TRBD2 may supply D (6 bases each). Per the germline V gene, CDR1 is DFQATT and CDR2 is SNEGSKA (reference sequence). This CDR3 is 11 amino acids long. CDR3 sequence (DNA): TGCAGGGCACTAGGGGGGGAGACCCAGTACTTC. Encoded protein: CRALGGETQYF.